Reported below is one TCR beta chain. Its specificity is unknown. Using immunoSEQ multiplex PCR, the repertoire was profiled, and TCRdb retains in-frame clones only, with some absent. The sample has about 99,000 clones; roughly 76% are singletons. This sample was taken from a study of PD-1 blockade in classical Hodgkin lymphoma. Study details: Patients got intravenous nivolumab 3 mg/kg every 2 weeks. Study-wide points: Complete responders showed a baseline diversity that resembled the diversity of newly diagnosed patients. Baseline TCR diversity was reportedly lower in newly diagnosed patients than healthy donors. Initiation of nivolumab under 1 year after ASCT led to exclusion of patients.

Every patient was affected by relapse after autologous stem cell transplantation, while exposure to brentuximab vedotin was not uniform. The germline V and J ends were trimmed by 3 bases and 0 bases, with 9 bases remaining between them. The germline gives CDR1 SNHLY, CDR2 FYNNEI. The CDR3 loop spans 15 amino acids. This chain joins TRBV2 and TRBJ1-3; D is unclear. The source material was peripheral blood mononuclear cells (PBMCs), sampled before the second cycle of nivolumab. The sequence came from a human donor with classical Hodgkin lymphoma. CDR3 coding DNA: TGTGCCAGCAGTGACCCCGGCTTCTCTGGAAACACCATATATTTT. Translated: CASSDPGFSGNTIYF.